These 19 T cell receptor beta chains came from one sample sequenced in a study of monozygotic twins with inflammatory bowel disease. After re-calling the 5' RACE reads, TCRdb lists one entry per CDR3 protein, DNA absent. The record lists just over 300,000 distinct CDR3 sequences, of which the ten most abundant hold roughly 5.3%. Material for sequencing was blood. These TCRs come from a human donor with ulcerative colitis or Crohn's disease, or a healthy co-twin of an affected twin (not recorded which).

V usage is TRBV7-3 and J usage is TRBJ2-3; TCRdb returns TRBD1, unconfirmable since there is no DNA. Germline values: CDR1 SGHTA, CDR2 FQGTGA. The CDR3 length is 18 residues. The chain's CDR3 is CASSLIGGGQDQLGTQYF.

The chain has TRBV11-2 and TRBJ2-4; absent DNA, TCRdb's TRBD2 call cannot be checked. This CDR3 has 20 residues. Germline V gives CDR1 SGHAT, CDR2 FQNNGV. This CDR3 reads CASSPGWGLAGVGAKNIQYF.

The V call is TRBV6-5, the J call TRBJ2-5; TCRdb returns TRBD1, unconfirmable since there is no DNA. Germline-derived CDR1 and CDR2 are MNHEY and SVGAGI. This CDR3 has 15 amino acids. CDR3 protein: CASSYVPGVGETQYF.

The chain has TRBV28 and TRBJ2-2; absent DNA, TCRdb's TRBD1 call cannot be checked. The CDR3 loop spans 16 amino acids. Looked up from germline, CDR1 is MDHEN and CDR2 is SYDVKM. CDR3 in amino acids: CASSQAGRGGAGELFF.

This chain joins TRBV29-1 and TRBJ2-1. CDR1 is SQVTM and CDR2 is ANQGSEA in the germline V gene. This CDR3 is built from 14 residues. The CDR3 here is CSVVPLKMYNEQFF.

The rearrangement uses TRBV4-3 and TRBJ2-7. This CDR3 comprises 13 residues. CDR1 is LGHNA, CDR2 YSLEER, per germline. The CDR3 is CASSQEIPYEQYF.

The chain couples TRBV5-5 to TRBJ2-2; TCRdb's D call of TRBD1 is untestable without DNA. CDR1 is SGHKS and CDR2 is YYEKEE in the germline V gene (reference sequence). This CDR3 has 15 amino acids. CDR3 region: CASSRDGRNTGELFF.

V and J are TRBV20-1 and TRBJ1-3. Germline CDR1 DFQATT, CDR2 SNEGSKA (reference sequence). The CDR3 runs to 15 residues. The CDR3 loop reads CSASQRQGSGNTIYF.

The chain joins TRBV6-1 to TRBJ2-2; TCRdb names TRBD1, which stays unverified in the absence of DNA. Germline V gives CDR1 MNHNS, CDR2 SASEGT. CDR3 size: 16 residues. CDR3 region: CASKLQGAQNTGELFF.

The chain recombines TRBV6-1 with TRBJ2-1; TCRdb selects TRBD2, and the lack of DNA leaves this call unchecked. This CDR3 spans 13 amino acids. Germline values: CDR1 MNHNS, CDR2 SASEGT. CDR3 region: CASSVSGYNEQFF.

This rearrangement joins TRBV20-1 to TRBJ1-1. The CDR3 has 12 amino acids. Germline V gene sequence: CDR1 DFQATT, CDR2 SNEGSKA (reference sequence). The CDR3 sequence: CSAQRVNTEAFF.

The CDR3 sequence: CASSLWAPNTGELFF. The rearrangement joins TRBV28 to TRBJ2-2. CDR3 length equals 15 residues. Germline V gene lookup returns CDR1 MDHEN and CDR2 SYDVKM.

This sequence joins TRBV6-1 and TRBJ1-1. The germline V gene encodes CDR1 MNHNS and CDR2 SASEGT. The CDR3 totals 15 residues. The CDR3 here is CASSEVGYAGTEAFF.

The chain recombines TRBV30 with TRBJ2-7. Germline values: CDR1 GTSNPN, CDR2 SVGIG (reference sequence). The CDR3 loop spans 14 amino acids. Here the CDR3 reads CAWSAQLGSYEQYF.

V and J are TRBV19 and TRBJ1-1. Germline CDR1 LNHDA, CDR2 SQIVND (reference sequence). The CDR3 is 13 amino acids. CDR3 residues: CASRGRRALEAFF.

The chain joins TRBV20-1 to TRBJ1-6. The CDR3 covers 13 residues. Looked up from germline, CDR1 is DFQATT and CDR2 is SNEGSKA (reference sequence). The CDR3 region is CSASRDYNSPLHF.

This sequence joins TRBV3-1 and TRBJ2-4. The length of the CDR3 is 13 residues. Germline V gene lookup returns CDR1 LGHDT and CDR2 YNNKEL (reference sequence). CDR3 protein: CASSRQLKNIQYF.

The chain has TRBV5-1 and TRBJ1-2; TCRdb's D gene call, TRBD1, goes unchecked for lack of DNA. The CDR3 length is 16 residues. Germline CDR1 is SGHRS and CDR2 is YFSETQ. The CDR3 reads CASSLGISGQVYGYTF. Variable domain in full (rest from reference TRBV5-1 and TRBJ1-2): KAGVTQTPRYLIKTRGQQVTLSCSPISGHRSVSWYQQTPGQGLQFLFEYFSETQRNKGNFPGRFSGRQFSNSRSEMNVSTLELGDSALYLCASSLGISGQVYGYTFGSGTRLTVV.

The CDR3 protein is CASSLSGRLVTGELFF. This sequence joins TRBV7-2 and TRBJ2-2; TCRdb outputs TRBD2, but without DNA this stays unchecked. In germline, CDR1 is SGHTA, CDR2 FQGNSA. This CDR3 has 16 amino acids.